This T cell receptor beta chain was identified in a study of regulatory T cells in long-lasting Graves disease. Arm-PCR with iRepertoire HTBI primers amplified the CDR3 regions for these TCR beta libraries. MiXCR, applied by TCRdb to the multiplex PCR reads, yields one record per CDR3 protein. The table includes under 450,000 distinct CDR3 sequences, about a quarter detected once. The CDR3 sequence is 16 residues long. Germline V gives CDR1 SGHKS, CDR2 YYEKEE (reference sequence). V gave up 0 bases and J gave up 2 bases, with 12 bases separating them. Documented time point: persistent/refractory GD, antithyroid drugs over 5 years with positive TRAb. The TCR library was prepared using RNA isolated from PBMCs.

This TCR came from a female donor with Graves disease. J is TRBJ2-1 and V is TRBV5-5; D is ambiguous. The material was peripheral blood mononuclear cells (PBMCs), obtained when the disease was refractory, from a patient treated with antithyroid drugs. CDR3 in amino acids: CASSLGPGPPYNEQFF. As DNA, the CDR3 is TGTGCCAGCAGCTTGGGCCCCGGACCTCCCTACAATGAGCAGTTCTTC.